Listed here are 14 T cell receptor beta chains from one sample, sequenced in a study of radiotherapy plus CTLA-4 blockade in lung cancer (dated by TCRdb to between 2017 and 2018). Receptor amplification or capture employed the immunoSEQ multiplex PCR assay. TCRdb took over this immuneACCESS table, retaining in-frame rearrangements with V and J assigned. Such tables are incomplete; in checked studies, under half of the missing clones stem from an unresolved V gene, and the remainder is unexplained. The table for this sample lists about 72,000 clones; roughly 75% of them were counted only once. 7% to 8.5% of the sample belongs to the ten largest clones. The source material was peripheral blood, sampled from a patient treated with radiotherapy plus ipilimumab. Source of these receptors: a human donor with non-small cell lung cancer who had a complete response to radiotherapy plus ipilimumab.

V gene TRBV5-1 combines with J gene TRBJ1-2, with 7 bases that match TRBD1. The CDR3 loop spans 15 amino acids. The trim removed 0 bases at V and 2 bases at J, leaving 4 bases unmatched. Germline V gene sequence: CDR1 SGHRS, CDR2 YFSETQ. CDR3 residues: CASSLGNRGNYGYTF. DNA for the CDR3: TGCGCCAGCAGCTTGGGGAACAGGGGAAACTATGGCTACACCTTC.

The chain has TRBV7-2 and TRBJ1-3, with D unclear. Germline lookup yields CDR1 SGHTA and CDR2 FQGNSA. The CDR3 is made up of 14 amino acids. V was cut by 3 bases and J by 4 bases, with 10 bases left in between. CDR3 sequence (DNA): TGTGCCAGCAGCTTCAGGCAGGCAGGAAACACCATATATTTT. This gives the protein CASSFRQAGNTIYF. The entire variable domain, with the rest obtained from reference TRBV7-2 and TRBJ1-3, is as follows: GAGVSQSPSNKVTEKGKDVELRCDPISGHTALYWYRQSLGQGLEFLIYFQGNSAPDKSGLPSDRFSAERTGGSVSTLTIQRTQQEDSAVYLCASSFRQAGNTIYFGEGSWLTVV.

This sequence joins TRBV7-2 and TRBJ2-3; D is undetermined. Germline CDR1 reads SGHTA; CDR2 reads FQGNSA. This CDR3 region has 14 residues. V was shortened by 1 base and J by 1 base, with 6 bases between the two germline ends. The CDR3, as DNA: TGTGCCAGCAGCTTAGGGTTTGGCACAGATACGCAGTATTTT. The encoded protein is CASSLGFGTDTQYF. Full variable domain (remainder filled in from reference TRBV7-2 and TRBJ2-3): GAGVSQSPSNKVTEKGKDVELRCDPISGHTALYWYRQSLGQGLEFLIYFQGNSAPDKSGLPSDRFSAERTGGSVSTLTIQRTQQEDSAVYLCASSLGFGTDTQYFGPGTRLTVL.

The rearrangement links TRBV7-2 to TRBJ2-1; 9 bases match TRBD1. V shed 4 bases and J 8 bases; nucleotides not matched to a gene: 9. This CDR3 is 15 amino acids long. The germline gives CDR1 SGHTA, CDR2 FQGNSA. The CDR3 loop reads CASSSYRGPLDEQFF. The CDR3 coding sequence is TGTGCCAGCAGCTCCTACAGGGGGCCGCTCGATGAGCAGTTCTTC.

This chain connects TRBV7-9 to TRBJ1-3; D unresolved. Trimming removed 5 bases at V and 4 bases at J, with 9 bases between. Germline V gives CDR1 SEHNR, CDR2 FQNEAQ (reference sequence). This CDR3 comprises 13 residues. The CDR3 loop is CASSPRRGNTIYF. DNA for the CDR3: TGTGCCAGCAGCCCCCGACGGGGAAACACCATATATTTT. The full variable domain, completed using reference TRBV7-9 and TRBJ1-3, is DTGVSQNPRHKITKRGQNVTFRCDPISEHNRLYWYRQTLGQGPEFLTYFQNEAQLEKSRLLSDRFSAERPKGSFSTLEIQRTEQGDSAMYLCASSPRRGNTIYFGEGSWLTVV.

The CDR3 DNA is TGTGCCAGCAGCTACCGACTAGCGGGCCCCACAGATACGCAGTATTTT. Translated, it gives CASSYRLAGPTDTQYF. V is TRBV5-4 and J is TRBJ2-3; 10 positions agree with TRBD2. CDR3 length: 16 residues. The V and J ends lost 3 bases and 2 bases, in that order; junction bases with no gene match: 6. CDR1 and CDR2 from the germline V gene are SGHNT and YYREEE (reference sequence).

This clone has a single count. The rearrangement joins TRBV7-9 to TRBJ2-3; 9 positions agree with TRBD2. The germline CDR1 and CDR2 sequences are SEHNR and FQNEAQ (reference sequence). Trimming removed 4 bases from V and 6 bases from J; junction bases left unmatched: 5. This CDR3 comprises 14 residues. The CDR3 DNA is TGTGCCAGCAGCTCCGGGACTAGCCCCGATACGCAGTATTTT. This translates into CASSSGTSPDTQYF.

CDR3 in amino acids: CASSLAGSHYGYTF. The CDR3 DNA sequence: TGTGCCAGCAGCTTAGCGGGGAGTCACTATGGCTACACCTTC. The J gene is TRBJ1-2, the V gene TRBV7-2; D unresolved. V lost 0 bases, J lost 3 bases, and 8 bases lay in between. CDR1 is SGHTA and CDR2 is FQGNSA in the germline V gene. CDR3 length equals 14 residues.

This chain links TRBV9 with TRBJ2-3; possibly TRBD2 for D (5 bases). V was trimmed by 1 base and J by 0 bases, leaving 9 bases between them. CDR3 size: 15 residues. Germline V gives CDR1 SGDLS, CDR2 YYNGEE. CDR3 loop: CASSVIATSTDTQYF. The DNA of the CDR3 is TGTGCCAGCAGCGTAATAGCGACTAGCACAGATACGCAGTATTTT.

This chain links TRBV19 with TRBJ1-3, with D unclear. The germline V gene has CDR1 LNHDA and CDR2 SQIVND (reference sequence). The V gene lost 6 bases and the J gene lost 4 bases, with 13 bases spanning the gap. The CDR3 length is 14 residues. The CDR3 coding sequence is TGTGCCAGTAGCTCATTTGGGTCGGGAAACACCATATATTTT. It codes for CASSSFGSGNTIYF.

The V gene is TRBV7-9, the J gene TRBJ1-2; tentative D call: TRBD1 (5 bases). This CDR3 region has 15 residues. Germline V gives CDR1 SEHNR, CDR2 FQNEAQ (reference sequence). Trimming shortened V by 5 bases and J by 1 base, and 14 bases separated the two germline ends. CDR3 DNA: TGTGCCAGCAGCCTCACAGGACTACTTAACTATGGCTACACCTTC. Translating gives CASSLTGLLNYGYTF.

Here the CDR3 reads CASGRPNTEAFF. The CDR3 nucleotides are TGTGCCAGCGGGCGACCCAACACTGAAGCTTTCTTT. The chain combines TRBV2 with TRBJ1-1; D call uncertain. This CDR3 comprises 12 residues. Looked up from germline, CDR1 is SNHLY and CDR2 is FYNNEI. Deletions cut 8 bases from V and 2 bases from J, with 9 bases between.

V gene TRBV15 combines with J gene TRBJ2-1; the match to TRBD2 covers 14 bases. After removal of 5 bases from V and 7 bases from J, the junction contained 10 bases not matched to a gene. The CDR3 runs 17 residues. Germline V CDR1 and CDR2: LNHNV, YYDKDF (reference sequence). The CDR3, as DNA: TGTGCCACCAGCCCACGACTAGCGGGAGGGGGGGGGAATGAGCAGTTCTTC. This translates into CATSPRLAGGGGNEQFF.

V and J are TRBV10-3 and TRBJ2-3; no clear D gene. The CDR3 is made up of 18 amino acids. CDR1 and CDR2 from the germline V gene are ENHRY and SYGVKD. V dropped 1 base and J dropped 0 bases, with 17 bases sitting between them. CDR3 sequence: CAISELTSGLTSTDTQYF. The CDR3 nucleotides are TGTGCCATCAGTGAGTTGACAAGTGGGTTAACTAGCACAGATACGCAGTATTTT.